This T cell receptor beta chain originates from a study of T cells in Graves' hyperthyroidism and ophthalmopathy. This CDR3 region has 16 residues. The V gene's germline CDR1 is SGHTA and CDR2 FQGTGA. Losses at the gene ends were 5 bases for V and 6 bases for J; bases not matched to a gene: 6. RNA transcripts provided the source from which TCR beta CDR3 regions were amplified. The TCR CDR3 was amplified in a first-round RT-PCR using the HTBI primer set. TCRdb passed the multiplex PCR reads through MiXCR, listing each CDR3 protein once. The table lists roughly 500,000 distinct CDR3 sequences, about 43% of them singletons.

This receptor was taken from an adult woman with Graves' disease, either hyperthyroidism or ophthalmopathy (not recorded which). Specimen: peripheral blood or thyroid tissue (not recorded which). This chain uses TRBV7-3 with TRBJ1-6; 11 bases agree with TRBD1. CDR3 sequence: CASSQSGQGGNSPLHF. CDR3 DNA: TGTGCCAGCAGCCAGTCGGGACAGGGGGGTAATTCACCCCTCCACTTT.